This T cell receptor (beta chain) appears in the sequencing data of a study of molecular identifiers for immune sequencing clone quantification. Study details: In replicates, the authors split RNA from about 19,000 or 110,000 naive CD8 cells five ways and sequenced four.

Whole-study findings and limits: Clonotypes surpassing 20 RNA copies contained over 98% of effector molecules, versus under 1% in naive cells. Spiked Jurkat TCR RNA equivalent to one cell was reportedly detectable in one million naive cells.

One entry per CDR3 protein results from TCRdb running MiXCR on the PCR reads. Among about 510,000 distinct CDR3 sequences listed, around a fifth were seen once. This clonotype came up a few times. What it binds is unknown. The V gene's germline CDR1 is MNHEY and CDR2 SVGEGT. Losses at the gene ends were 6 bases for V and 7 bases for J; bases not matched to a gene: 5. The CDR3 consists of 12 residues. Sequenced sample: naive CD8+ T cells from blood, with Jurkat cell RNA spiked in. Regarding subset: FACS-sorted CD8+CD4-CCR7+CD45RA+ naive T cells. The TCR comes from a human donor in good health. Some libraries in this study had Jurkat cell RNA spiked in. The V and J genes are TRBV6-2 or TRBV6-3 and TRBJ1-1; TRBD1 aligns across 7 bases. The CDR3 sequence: CASSKDRLEAFF. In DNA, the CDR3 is TGTGCCAGCAGCAAGGACAGGCTTGAAGCTTTCTTT.